These 28 T cell receptor beta chains were all obtained from the same sample, sequenced in a study of OX40 agonist ivuxolimab in advanced cancers. Profiling relied on immunoSEQ multiplex PCR, and the TCRdb table lists in-frame clones only, not all of them. Of 70,000 to 75,000 clones in the sample, over 75% were seen once. This specimen was CD4+ or CD8+ T cells sorted from blood, taken in a trial of the OX40 agonist ivuxolimab. Source of these receptors: an adult with an advanced solid tumor such as melanoma, head and neck, liver or kidney cancer.

This clone has just one count. The rearrangement links TRBV10-3 to TRBJ2-7; 14 bases fit TRBD2. The CDR3 covers 15 residues. Germline V CDR1 and CDR2: ENHRY, SYGVKD. V trimming: 2 bases; J trimming: 4 bases; junction bases outside the gene matches: 1. The CDR3 spells CAISEGLAGGYEQYF. The CDR3 nucleotides read TGTGCCATCAGTGAGGGACTAGCGGGGGGATACGAGCAGTACTTC.

Of note for this clone: Within the sample, other DNA sequences also encode this same CDR3. The gene calls are TRBV18 and TRBJ2-2, with 9 nucleotides matching TRBD2. V lost 0 bases and J lost 2; bases outside the gene matches: 1. The CDR3 spans 16 residues. Germline CDR1 and CDR2: KGHSH and LQKENI. This chain's CDR3 is CASSPPSGGNTGELFF. The CDR3 nucleotides read TGTGCCAGCTCACCACCTAGCGGGGGAAACACCGGGGAGCTGTTTTTT.

V is TRBV4-1 and J is TRBJ2-5; D uncertain. Between the trimmed V and J ends, which lost 1 base and 1 base, there was a span of 10 bases. The germline CDR1 and CDR2 sequences are MGHRA and YSYEKL. The CDR3 spans 15 residues. CDR3 in DNA: TGCGCCAGCAGCCAAGTTGCCACCCCCCAAGAGACCCAGTACTTC. It translates to CASSQVATPQETQYF.

The J gene is TRBJ1-1, the V gene TRBV5-5; no clear D gene. This CDR3 has 15 residues. CDR1 and CDR2 from the germline V gene are SGHKS and YYEKEE (reference sequence). The V and J ends lost 2 bases and 3 bases respectively, with 14 bases between them. DNA of the CDR3: TGTGCCAGCAGCTTTAGGTTAGACCGGGACACTGAAGCTTTCTTT. Translation gives CASSFRLDRDTEAFF. Combining the CDR3 with reference TRBV5-5 and TRBJ1-1 gives the whole variable domain DAGVTQSPTHLIKTRGQQVTLRCSPISGHKSVSWYQQVLGQGPQFIFQYYEKEERGRGNFPDRFSARQFPNYSSELNVNALLLGDSALYLCASSFRLDRDTEAFFGQGTRLTVV.

The chain's CDR3 is CASSFMASSGNTIYF. CDR3 DNA: TGTGCCAGCAGTTTTATGGCCAGCTCTGGAAACACCATATATTTT. The chain carries TRBV6-6 and TRBJ1-3; no definite D call. V was cut by 4 bases and J by 0 bases, with 10 bases left in between. The V gene's germline CDR1 is MNHNY and CDR2 SVGAGI (reference sequence). The CDR3 is 15 residues long.

This clone was detected once. The genes are TRBV28 and TRBJ1-5; D remains unclear. This CDR3 is 15 amino acids long. Germline CDR1 MDHEN, CDR2 SYDVKM. Trimming removed 5 bases from V and 9 bases from J, with 20 bases in between. This chain's CDR3 is CASSRGRAVAGPQHF. The CDR3 DNA reads as TGTGCCAGCAGTCGGGGTAGGGCAGTCGCGGGGCCCCAGCATTTT.

The rearrangement uses TRBV7-2 and TRBJ2-5; 7 bases fit TRBD2. The CDR3 length is 15 residues. Germline trimming cut 1 base from V and 1 base from J; bases unmatched to any gene: 3. Germline V lookup: CDR1 SGHTA, CDR2 FQGNSA. This CDR3 is CASSLVSSGQETQYF. The CDR3 region has the DNA TGTGCCAGCAGCTTAGTTTCTAGCGGCCAAGAGACCCAGTACTTC.

The rearrangement links TRBV28 to TRBJ2-5, with D possibly matching TRBD2 (7 bases). V lost 7 bases, J lost 5 bases, and 17 bases lay in between. CDR3 length equals 14 residues. Germline loops: CDR1 MDHEN, CDR2 SYDVKM. CDR3 sequence reads: CASKRQVGGETQYF. The CDR3 nucleotides read TGTGCCAGCAAACGACAGGTCGGGGGGGAGACCCAGTACTTC.

The chain couples TRBV11-3 to TRBJ2-5, with 10 positions matching TRBD1. Germline V CDR1 and CDR2: SGHNT, YENEEA. The ends lost 4 bases at V and 4 bases at J; junction bases unmatched: 3. This CDR3 region has 14 residues. CDR3 DNA sequence: TGTGCCAGCAGCTCGGACAGGGGGTCAGAGACCCAGTACTTC. Translating gives CASSSDRGSETQYF.

The chain uses TRBV29-1 and TRBJ2-7; 7 nucleotides line up with TRBD1. Germline V lookup: CDR1 SQVTM, CDR2 ANQGSEA. The V and J ends lost 1 base and 2 bases, in that order; junction bases with no gene match: 5. There are 14 residues in the CDR3. The CDR3 loop reads CSVEGSGTAYEQYF. The DNA of the CDR3 is TGCAGCGTTGAAGGGTCCGGGACAGCCTACGAGCAGTACTTC.

This clone occurred a few times. The chain combines TRBV29-1 with TRBJ1-1; D is unclear. Trimming left V 3 bases short and J 5 bases short, with 16 bases between. This CDR3 is built from 14 residues. Germline V gene lookup returns CDR1 SQVTM and CDR2 ANQGSEA. This chain's CDR3 is CSVEKAGLWTEAFF. CDR3 DNA sequence: TGCAGCGTTGAGAAAGCCGGGTTGTGGACTGAAGCTTTCTTT.

This clone appeared a few times. The V call is TRBV5-4, the J call TRBJ1-4; no clear D gene. The CDR3 totals 13 residues. V lost 4 bases and J 0 bases, leaving 4 bases between the germline ends. Germline V gene sequence: CDR1 SGHNT, CDR2 YYREEE (reference sequence). CDR3: CASSATTNEKLFF. CDR3 in DNA: TGTGCCAGCAGCGCGACAACTAATGAAAAACTGTTTTTT.

The V and J genes are TRBV18 and TRBJ2-6; possible D gene TRBD1, 6 bases. Germline values: CDR1 KGHSH, CDR2 LQKENI. V was clipped by 3 bases and J by 1 base, with 13 bases between them. CDR3 length: 17 amino acids. The CDR3 DNA sequence: TGTGCCAGCTCACCGGGGACACCTGTTTCTGGGGCCAACGTCCTGACTTTC. Its protein product is CASSPGTPVSGANVLTF.

This clone was seen a handful of times. The gene calls are TRBV11-3 and TRBJ2-3; 10 bases map to TRBD1. V shed 5 bases and J 4 bases; nucleotides not matched to a gene: 6. Looked up from germline, CDR1 is SGHNT and CDR2 is YENEEA. There are 15 residues in the CDR3. CDR3 nucleotides: TGTGCCAGCAGCCCGGGACAGGGGCTGGCAGATACGCAGTATTTT. It translates to CASSPGQGLADTQYF. Complete variable domain (other parts from reference TRBV11-3 and TRBJ2-3): EAGVVQSPRYKIIEKKQPVAFWCNPISGHNTLYWYLQNLGQGPELLIRYENEEAVDDSQLPKDRFSAERLKGVDSTLKIQPAELGDSAVYLCASSPGQGLADTQYFGPGTRLTVL.

This clone was seen just once. The CDR3 DNA reads TGTGCCAGCTCGGGACAGGGCGCCTACAATGAGCAGTTCTTC. Encoded protein: CASSGQGAYNEQFF. This rearrangement joins TRBV2 to TRBJ2-1; 9 bases are a match to TRBD1. Looked up from germline, CDR1 is SNHLY and CDR2 is FYNNEI. V lost 8 bases, J lost 2 bases, and 4 bases stayed unmatched. The CDR3 is made up of 14 amino acids.

The chain employs TRBV7-2 and TRBJ1-5; D remains ambiguous. This CDR3 region has 16 residues. The V end lost 1 base, the J end lost 2 bases, and 12 bases lay between the germline ends. CDR1 and CDR2 from the germline V gene are SGHTA and FQGNSA. The CDR3 bases are TGTGCCAGCAGCTTAGTCAGCGGGCCTCGCAATCAGCCCCAGCATTTT. Protein sequence: CASSLVSGPRNQPQHF.

J is TRBJ2-1 and V is TRBV6-6; D is tentatively TRBD1 or TRBD2 (5 bases each). From germline, CDR1 is MNHNY and CDR2 SVGAGI (reference sequence). The CDR3 loop spans 15 amino acids. V was clipped by 7 bases and J by 4 bases, with 17 bases between them. The CDR3 DNA sequence: TGTGCCAGCACCTTACTCCAGGGAGCTTACAATGAGCAGTTCTTC. This encodes CASTLLQGAYNEQFF.

The chain links TRBV10-3 to TRBJ1-4; the D is unclear. V lost 0 bases and J 7 bases, leaving 12 bases between the germline ends. The CDR3 length is 15 residues. CDR1 is ENHRY and CDR2 is SYGVKD in the germline V gene. DNA for the CDR3: TGTGCCATCAGTGAGTCGAGGACGGAGCGTGAAAAACTGTTTTTT. Translation gives CAISESRTEREKLFF.

The chain has TRBV11-1 and TRBJ2-1, with D maybe TRBD1 (5 bases). The CDR3 has 13 amino acids. V was trimmed by 5 bases and J by 9 bases, leaving 14 bases between them. The germline CDR1 and CDR2 sequences are SGHAT and FQDESV (reference sequence). CDR3 nucleotide sequence: TGTGCCAGCAGCCCTCGTTCTAGGGGTGAGCAGTTCTTC. Translation gives CASSPRSRGEQFF. Full variable domain (missing parts from reference TRBV11-1 and TRBJ2-1): EAEVAQSPRYKITEKSQAVAFWCDPISGHATLYWYRQILGQGPELLVQFQDESVVDDSQLPKDRFSAERLKGVDSTLKIQPAELGDSAMYLCASSPRSRGEQFFGPGTRLTVL.

V gene TRBV9 combines with J gene TRBJ2-3; 8 bases fit TRBD1. The CDR3 spans 15 residues. The ends lost 3 bases at V and 2 bases at J; junction bases unmatched: 5. Germline V gene lookup returns CDR1 SGDLS and CDR2 YYNGEE. In DNA form, the CDR3 reads TGTGCCAGCAGCGGACAGGGGACGACCACAGATACGCAGTATTTT. It specifies CASSGQGTTTDTQYF.

The chain links TRBV2 to TRBJ2-5; 10 bases are shared with TRBD2. This CDR3 comprises 15 residues. J lost 3 bases, V lost 4 bases, and 5 bases had no gene match. The germline V gene encodes CDR1 SNHLY and CDR2 FYNNEI. The CDR3 loop is CASSGASGGKETQYF. The CDR3 nucleotides are TGTGCCAGCAGTGGGGCTAGCGGGGGAAAAGAGACCCAGTACTTC.

The V gene is TRBV7-8, the J gene TRBJ2-1; weak D call: TRBD1 (5 bases). Germline loops: CDR1 SGHVS, CDR2 FQNEAQ. V was trimmed by 5 bases and J by 2 bases, leaving 13 bases between them. The CDR3 totals 15 residues. As DNA, the CDR3 is TGTGCCAGCAGCGAAGCAGGGTATCCCTACAATGAGCAGTTCTTC. Translated, it gives CASSEAGYPYNEQFF.

The chain has TRBV7-2 and TRBJ2-1; TRBD2 matches at 10 bases. CDR1 and CDR2 from the germline V gene are SGHTA and FQGNSA. V was clipped by 7 bases and J by 6 bases; unmatched bases: 9. The CDR3 totals 15 residues. Written as DNA, the CDR3 is TGTGCCAGCAAACCGCCCGGGACTAGCGTCAATGAGCAGTTCTTC. Protein: CASKPPGTSVNEQFF.

The chain links TRBV7-3 to TRBJ2-1; the D gene is possibly TRBD2 (6 bases). Trimming removed 5 bases at V and 6 bases at J, with 17 bases between. Germline V gives CDR1 SGHTA, CDR2 FQGTGA. The CDR3 has 15 amino acids. The CDR3, as DNA: TGTGCCAGCAGCCCGGGAGCTTCGACGCTCAATGAGCAGTTCTTC. It yields the protein CASSPGASTLNEQFF.

The chain recombines TRBV6-6 with TRBJ1-2; TRBD1 might be the D (5 bases). V lost 7 bases and J lost 3, with 12 bases in between. The germline V gene encodes CDR1 MNHNY and CDR2 SVGAGI (reference sequence). The CDR3 sequence is 13 residues long. The CDR3 DNA reads as TGTGCCAGCAAAATGGGACGGCACTATGGCTACACCTTC. Protein: CASKMGRHYGYTF.

The V call is TRBV2, the J call TRBJ2-2, with D possibly TRBD2 on 5 matching bases. Per the germline V gene, CDR1 is SNHLY and CDR2 is FYNNEI. Trimming took 6 bases from V and 3 from J, leaving 8 bases between them. The CDR3 contains 13 residues. The CDR3 reads CASRGDYTGELFF. In DNA, the CDR3 is TGTGCCAGCAGGGGAGATTACACCGGGGAGCTGTTTTTT.

V usage is TRBV19 and J usage is TRBJ2-3; D perhaps matches TRBD2 (6 bases). The CDR3 totals 13 residues. V was pared by 3 bases and J by 5 bases, with 9 bases between. Germline CDR1 and CDR2: LNHDA and SQIVND (reference sequence). The CDR3 DNA follows: TGTGCCAGTAGTATTGGTAGCGGAGATACGCAGTATTTT. As protein: CASSIGSGDTQYF.

J is TRBJ1-1 and V is TRBV11-2; D not resolved. The germline V gene encodes CDR1 SGHAT and CDR2 FQNNGV. The CDR3 consists of 12 residues. V was clipped by 6 bases and J by 0 bases, with 5 bases between them. The CDR3 DNA is TGTGCCAGCAGTCAAGTGAACACTGAAGCTTTCTTT. Protein product: CASSQVNTEAFF. Variable domain in full (rest from reference TRBV11-2 and TRBJ1-1): EAGVAQSPRYKIIEKRQSVAFWCNPISGHATLYWYQQILGQGPKLLIQFQNNGVVDDSQLPKDRFSAERLKGVDSTLKIQPAKLEDSAVYLCASSQVNTEAFFGQGTRLTVV.